These 26 T cell receptor beta chains were all obtained from the same sample, sequenced in a study of T cell changes during pregnancy in multiple sclerosis. The table came from immunoSEQ multiplex PCR; TCRdb's copy has only in-frame clones and leaves some out. The top ten clones hold around 0.7% of a sample with just under 80,000 clones, just over 90% of them seen once. This specimen was peripheral blood, taken in the second trimester of pregnancy. The source of these receptors is a female donor in good health, enrolled as a control in a pregnancy study.

The chain employs TRBV27 and TRBJ2-3; D possibly corresponds to TRBD2 (6 bases). This CDR3 region has 13 residues. The V gene lost 3 bases and the J gene lost 3 bases, with 7 bases spanning the gap. CDR1 and CDR2 (germline): MNHEY, SMNVEV (reference sequence). CDR3 bases: TGTGCCAGCAGTTTTGGGGGGACAGATACGCAGTATTTT. This codes for CASSFGGTDTQYF.

The chain has TRBV9 and TRBJ1-4; D uncertain. V was clipped by 4 bases and J by 11 bases, with 24 bases between them. The CDR3 covers 16 residues. CDR1 is SGDLS, CDR2 YYNGEE, per germline. The CDR3 region has the DNA TGTGCCAGCAGCCCTGTTATGGGAGCCTCCGCTGGGAAACTGTTTTTT. It yields the protein CASSPVMGASAGKLFF.

This clone has just a few counts. The V gene is TRBV6-5, the J gene TRBJ2-3; TRBD2 aligns across 12 bases. Trimming at V came to 4 bases and at J to 6 bases, leaving 8 bases not matched to a gene. The length of the CDR3 is 16 residues. The V gene's germline CDR1 is MNHEY and CDR2 SVGAGI. The CDR3 loop is CASSSRLAGDRDTQYF. The CDR3 DNA follows: TGTGCCAGCAGTTCCAGACTAGCGGGGGACAGGGATACGCAGTATTTT.

J is TRBJ1-6 and V is TRBV11-2; 8 bases fit TRBD1. Germline V lookup: CDR1 SGHAT, CDR2 FQNNGV. This CDR3 region has 15 residues. Trimming took 1 base from V and 11 from J; bases not matched to a gene: 7. The CDR3 sequence is CASSLAGGDLPPLHF. DNA of the CDR3: TGTGCCAGCAGCTTAGCAGGGGGCGATTTGCCACCCCTCCACTTT.

The chain links TRBV9 to TRBJ2-2; 10 bases are shared with TRBD2. The V segment lost 4 bases and the J segment 7 bases; nucleotides outside the gene matches: 10. This CDR3 region has 16 residues. Germline-derived CDR1 and CDR2 are SGDLS and YYNGEE. CDR3 coding DNA: TGTGCCAGCAGCCCCCACGAGCGGGGGGGAATCGGGGAGCTGTTTTTT. The encoded protein is CASSPHERGGIGELFF.

The chain uses TRBV4-3 and TRBJ2-3; a possible D gene is TRBD2 (5 bases). Germline V CDR1 and CDR2: LGHNA, YSLEER. This CDR3 contains 16 residues. V lost 4 bases to trimming and J lost 0 bases, with 14 bases between them. CDR3 coding DNA: TGCGCCAGCAGCCTCCTCGCGGGTTCTAGCACAGATACGCAGTATTTT. Its translation is CASSLLAGSSTDTQYF.

The chain is built from TRBV27 and TRBJ1-1; 8 nucleotides match TRBD1. The V gene end was trimmed by 6 bases and the J gene end by 1 base; junction bases not matched to a gene: 13. Germline assignment: CDR1 MNHEY and CDR2 SMNVEV (reference sequence). CDR3 length equals 17 residues. The CDR3 reads CASSLEGQGVRNTEAFF. CDR3 coding DNA: TGTGCCAGCAGCCTCGAAGGACAGGGTGTTAGGAACACTGAAGCTTTCTTT.

V usage is TRBV5-6 and J usage is TRBJ1-2; TRBD1 is a possible D gene (6 bases). This CDR3 has 13 amino acids. Germline CDR1 reads SGHDT; CDR2 reads YYEEEE. V gave up 2 bases and J gave up 2 bases, with 7 bases separating them. The CDR3 sequence: CASSFGQNYGYTF. CDR3 nucleotide sequence: TGTGCCAGCAGCTTCGGACAGAACTATGGCTACACCTTC.

V gene TRBV19 combines with J gene TRBJ1-2; possible D gene TRBD1, 6 bases. V was clipped by 8 bases and J by 2 bases, with 18 bases between them. Germline CDR1 and CDR2: LNHDA and SQIVND (reference sequence). The CDR3 has 15 amino acids. The CDR3 bases are TGTGCCAGTTACTCCGACAGGACCCGAAACTATGGCTACACCTTC. It translates to CASYSDRTRNYGYTF.

The chain employs TRBV11-3 and TRBJ2-5; D is possibly TRBD1 (5 bases). Deletions cut 4 bases from V and 6 bases from J, with 21 bases between. Germline V gene data show CDR1 as SGHNT and CDR2 as YENEEA. This CDR3 is 16 amino acids long. This CDR3 reads CASSSLGVRGGKTQYF. For the CDR3, the DNA is TGTGCCAGCAGCTCCCTTGGAGTTAGGGGTGGGAAGACCCAGTACTTC.

This chain links TRBV19 with TRBJ1-1, with 9 bases matching TRBD1. This CDR3 is 14 amino acids long. V lost 5 bases and J lost 5; bases outside the gene matches: 6. From germline, CDR1 is LNHDA and CDR2 SQIVND (reference sequence). This chain's CDR3 is CASSVQGARTEAFF. In DNA, the CDR3 is TGTGCCAGTAGTGTACAGGGGGCTAGGACTGAAGCTTTCTTT. The full variable domain, with the rest looked up from reference TRBV19 and TRBJ1-1, is DGGITQSPKYLFRKEGQNVTLSCEQNLNHDAMYWYRQDPGQGLRLIYYSQIVNDFQKGDIAEGYSVSREKKESFPLTVTSAQKNPTAFYLCASSVQGARTEAFFGQGTRLTVV.

The genes are TRBV9 and TRBJ1-1; 7 positions match TRBD1. Per the germline V gene, CDR1 is SGDLS and CDR2 is YYNGEE. The CDR3 totals 15 residues. The V segment lost 4 bases and the J segment 0 bases; nucleotides outside the gene matches: 6. The CDR3, as DNA: TGTGCCAGCAGCCCTCCCGGGACAGTGAACACTGAAGCTTTCTTT. It specifies CASSPPGTVNTEAFF.

The chain uses TRBV7-6 and TRBJ2-2, with 8 bases that match TRBD1. CDR1 and CDR2 (germline): SGHVS, FNYEAQ. CDR3 length equals 15 residues. V was clipped by 5 bases and J by 4 bases; unmatched bases: 6. DNA for the CDR3: TGTGCCAGCAGCAGGACAGGGATCGTCACCGGGGAGCTGTTTTTT. Translation gives CASSRTGIVTGELFF.

The rearrangement uses TRBV5-4 and TRBJ2-7, with 8 bases matching TRBD2. Trimming took 0 bases from V and 2 from J; bases not matched to a gene: 4. Germline CDR1 reads SGHNT; CDR2 reads YYREEE (reference sequence). CDR3 length: 15 amino acids. The CDR3 spells CASSLASGGTYEQYF. The CDR3 DNA follows: TGTGCCAGCAGCTTGGCCAGCGGGGGAACCTACGAGCAGTACTTC.

The chain links TRBV19 to TRBJ1-4, with D perhaps matching TRBD1 (6 bases). Germline lookup yields CDR1 LNHDA and CDR2 SQIVND (reference sequence). This CDR3 region has 18 residues. The V gene lost 6 bases and the J gene lost 5 bases, with 25 bases spanning the gap. The CDR3 sequence is CASSSKSGTPFENEKLFF. The DNA of the CDR3 is TGTGCCAGTAGCTCGAAGAGCGGGACACCGTTTGAGAATGAAAAACTGTTTTTT.

The chain combines TRBV2 with TRBJ1-5, with 9 bases lining up with TRBD1. The CDR3 runs to 14 residues. After removal of 5 bases from V and 5 bases from J, the junction contained 4 bases not matched to a gene. Germline V lookup: CDR1 SNHLY, CDR2 FYNNEI. CDR3 protein: CASSTGGDYQPQHF. The CDR3, as DNA: TGTGCCAGCAGTACAGGGGGCGACTATCAGCCCCAGCATTTT.

CDR3 in amino acids: CASSPGTGLTEAFF. CDR3 nucleotide sequence: TGTGCCAGCAGTCCTGGGACAGGGCTCACTGAAGCTTTCTTT. This chain connects TRBV6-5 to TRBJ1-1; TRBD1 agrees at 9 bases. The CDR3 contains 14 residues. The ends lost 5 bases at V and 4 bases at J; junction bases unmatched: 5. In germline, CDR1 is MNHEY, CDR2 SVGAGI.

This chain uses TRBV2 with TRBJ1-2, with 9 bases aligning to TRBD1. CDR3 length equals 13 residues. Per germline, CDR1 SNHLY and CDR2 FYNNEI. V lost 6 bases, J lost 6 bases, and 5 bases stayed unmatched. The CDR3 loop reads CASRTGTGNGYTF. CDR3 DNA: TGTGCCAGCAGAACCGGGACAGGGAATGGCTACACCTTC.

The rearrangement uses TRBV19 and TRBJ1-1; D is ambiguous. The CDR3 runs 15 residues. The V gene lost 1 base and the J gene lost 1 base, with 10 bases spanning the gap. Germline-derived CDR1 and CDR2 are LNHDA and SQIVND (reference sequence). The CDR3 here is CASSIGPGWNTEAFF. The CDR3 DNA follows: TGTGCCAGTAGTATAGGTCCGGGGTGGAACACTGAAGCTTTCTTT.

The chain uses TRBV7-9 and TRBJ1-5; D remains unclear. V gave up 1 base and J gave up 8 bases, with 9 bases separating them. This CDR3 has 13 amino acids. CDR1 SEHNR and CDR2 FQNEAQ come from the germline V gene (reference sequence). The CDR3 DNA reads as TGTGCCAGCAGCTTAGAGAGGCAAGAGCCCCAGCATTTT. This encodes CASSLERQEPQHF.

The count of this clone is one. This chain links TRBV19 with TRBJ2-2; no firm D call. V was pared by 3 bases and J by 2 bases, with 10 bases between. From germline, CDR1 is LNHDA and CDR2 SQIVND (reference sequence). The CDR3 loop spans 15 amino acids. This CDR3 reads CASSIGLINTGELFF. Written as DNA, the CDR3 is TGTGCCAGTAGTATTGGGCTCATAAACACCGGGGAGCTGTTTTTT.

This clone appeared a single time. The V and J genes are TRBV5-1 and TRBJ2-1; 13 bases agree with TRBD2. Germline V lookup: CDR1 SGHRS, CDR2 YFSETQ. The ends lost 5 bases at V and 5 bases at J; junction bases unmatched: 7. The CDR3 contains 16 residues. CDR3 protein: CASRQTSGGPNNEQFF. The CDR3 nucleotides are TGCGCCAGCAGACAGACTAGCGGGGGGCCCAACAATGAGCAGTTCTTC.

The chain recombines TRBV7-3 with TRBJ2-6; TRBD2 agrees at 7 bases. This CDR3 has 16 amino acids. Germline V gene data show CDR1 as SGHTA and CDR2 as FQGTGA. V gave up 9 bases and J gave up 4 bases; unmatched junction bases: 12. The CDR3 loop is CASTGTTGVGANVLTF. CDR3 sequence (DNA): TGTGCCAGTACCGGGACTACCGGTGTGGGGGCCAACGTCCTGACTTTC.

The chain links TRBV18 to TRBJ1-2, with TRBD1 matching 9 bases. This CDR3 spans 17 amino acids. The germline V gene has CDR1 KGHSH and CDR2 LQKENI. Unmatched junction bases numbered 19, after V lost 6 bases and J lost 8 bases. The CDR3 bases are TGTGCCAGCTCGCCCGGGACAGGGAACAGCCGCTGGAGGGGCTACACCTTC. Translation gives CASSPGTGNSRWRGYTF.

Comments on this clone: The germline gene is not matched at one end of the junction; a read error may be the cause. The chain is built from TRBV7-7 and TRBJ2-5; D not certain. The CDR3 covers 12 residues. Germline assignment: CDR1 SSHAT and CDR2 FNYEAQ (reference sequence). The CDR3 loop reads CASSPVSETQYF. The CDR3 DNA reads as TGTGCTAGCAGCCCAGTGTCAGAGACCCAGTACTTC.

The rearrangement links TRBV10-3 to TRBJ1-1, with 7 nucleotides matching TRBD1. V lost 6 bases to trimming and J lost 0 bases; unmatched junction nucleotides: 1. There are 13 residues in the CDR3. The germline CDR1 and CDR2 sequences are ENHRY and SYGVKD. The CDR3: CAISGTVNTEAFF. The CDR3 nucleotides read TGTGCCATCAGCGGGACAGTGAACACTGAAGCTTTCTTT.